Shown below are 22 T cell receptor beta chains from a single sample sequenced in a study of cytomegalovirus exposure and HLA in healthy donors. Researchers ran the PCR with 60 Vbeta and 13 Jbeta primers. Sequenced by immunoSEQ multiplex PCR; TCRdb stores in-frame clones only, minus some. The sample totals 87,000 or so clones. The material sequenced was PBMCs. These receptors were taken from a man in his forties or fifties in good health and CMV-seropositive.

The rearrangement joins TRBV7-9 to TRBJ1-2, with D unresolved. CDR3 length equals 13 residues. Germline V lookup: CDR1 SEHNR, CDR2 FQNEAQ (reference sequence). V lost 2 bases, J lost 4 bases, and 8 bases lay in between. The CDR3 nucleotides are TGTGCCAGCAGCTTAAGTCGGGGCTATGGCTACACCTTC. This encodes CASSLSRGYGYTF.

The rearrangement uses TRBV5-1 and TRBJ2-1; 8 bases align to TRBD2. The CDR3 contains 14 residues. The germline CDR1 and CDR2 sequences are SGHRS and YFSETQ. V lost 5 bases to trimming and J lost 6 bases; unmatched junction nucleotides: 7. This CDR3 is CASRLSGGPNEQFF. The CDR3 bases are TGCGCCAGCAGGTTATCGGGAGGGCCCAATGAGCAGTTCTTC. The full variable domain, its missing parts supplied by reference TRBV5-1 and TRBJ2-1, is KAGVTQTPRYLIKTRGQQVTLSCSPISGHRSVSWYQQTPGQGLQFLFEYFSETQRNKGNFPGRFSGRQFSNSRSEMNVSTLELGDSALYLCASRLSGGPNEQFFGPGTRLTVL.

The gene calls are TRBV10-3 and TRBJ1-2; D remains ambiguous. CDR3 size: 17 residues. Between the trimmed V and J ends, which lost 0 bases and 7 bases, there was a span of 21 bases. Germline V lookup: CDR1 ENHRY, CDR2 SYGVKD. DNA for the CDR3: TGTGCCATCAGTGAGTCCCCCGGAACGGGAGGGAGAGTTGGCTACACCTTC. Translating gives CAISESPGTGGRVGYTF.

The rearrangement uses TRBV11-2 and TRBJ1-2; 8 nucleotides agree with TRBD1. Looked up from germline, CDR1 is SGHAT and CDR2 is FQNNGV. This CDR3 is 14 amino acids long. The junction had 7 bases not matched to a gene; V was cut back by 4 bases and J by 6 bases. CDR3 nucleotide sequence: TGTGCCAGCAGCTCGAGGACAGGGAAGGATGGCTACACCTTC. It translates to CASSSRTGKDGYTF.

The chain carries TRBV11-3 and TRBJ2-7; tentatively, D is TRBD1 (6 bases). The CDR3 has 16 amino acids. Germline V CDR1 and CDR2: SGHNT, YENEEA. Trimming shortened V by 5 bases and J by 9 bases, and 26 bases separated the two germline ends. The CDR3 coding sequence is TGTGCCAGCAGCCACCTCTGGCAGGGGACCCCTACGGGGCAGTACTTC. Translation: CASSHLWQGTPTGQYF.

This chain joins TRBV7-2 and TRBJ2-5; a weak D match, TRBD2 (6 bases). V was pared by 1 base and J by 2 bases, with 11 bases between. CDR1 is SGHTA and CDR2 is FQGNSA in the germline V gene. CDR3 size: 15 residues. The CDR3: CASSLGEDPQETQYF. The CDR3 coding sequence is TGTGCCAGCAGCTTAGGGGAGGACCCTCAAGAGACCCAGTACTTC.

V gene TRBV29-1 combines with J gene TRBJ1-1, with D unresolved. V lost 4 bases and J 5 bases, leaving 14 bases between the germline ends. CDR1 is SQVTM and CDR2 is ANQGSEA in the germline V gene. This CDR3 is 13 amino acids long. The chain's CDR3 is CSVATWGGTEAFF. In DNA form, the CDR3 reads TGCAGCGTTGCAACCTGGGGAGGGACTGAAGCTTTCTTT.

The rearrangement joins TRBV15 to TRBJ2-7, with D possibly matching TRBD1 (6 bases). Trimming pared 3 bases from V and 3 bases from J, leaving 9 bases between. Germline V gene data show CDR1 as LNHNV and CDR2 as YYDKDF (reference sequence). The CDR3 is 13 amino acids. CDR3 protein: CATSSEGDYEQYF. CDR3 sequence (DNA): TGTGCCACCAGCAGTGAGGGGGACTACGAGCAGTACTTC.

The V call is TRBV18, the J call TRBJ1-2; 7 nucleotides line up with TRBD1. The germline V gene encodes CDR1 KGHSH and CDR2 LQKENI. CDR3 length equals 15 residues. The V and J ends lost 2 bases and 7 bases, in that order; junction bases with no gene match: 10. This chain's CDR3 is CASSPSNTGEFGYTF. The CDR3 DNA reads TGTGCCAGCTCACCAAGTAATACAGGGGAGTTTGGCTACACCTTC. Full variable domain (remainder filled in from reference TRBV18 and TRBJ1-2): NAGVMQNPRHLVRRRGQEARLRCSPMKGHSHVYWYRQLPEEGLKFMVYLQKENIIDESGMPKERFSAEFPKEGPSILRIQQVVRGDSAAYFCASSPSNTGEFGYTFGSGTRLTVV.

V is TRBV19 and J is TRBJ2-6; tentatively, D is TRBD2 (5 bases). The CDR3 totals 16 residues. CDR1 LNHDA and CDR2 SQIVND come from the germline V gene (reference sequence). V shed 7 bases and J shed 4 bases, with 17 bases lying between them. CDR3 in amino acids: CASNAGLRPGANVLTF. The CDR3 nucleotides are TGTGCCAGTAACGCGGGCCTCAGACCCGGGGCCAACGTCCTGACTTTC.

In DNA form, the CDR3 reads TGCGCCAGCAGCCAACTCCGACTATTCTACGAGCAGTACTTC. Encoded protein: CASSQLRLFYEQYF. This sequence joins TRBV4-1 and TRBJ2-7; the D gene is possibly TRBD2 (5 bases). CDR1 MGHRA and CDR2 YSYEKL come from the germline V gene. This CDR3 is built from 14 residues. V was trimmed by 2 bases and J by 3 bases, leaving 11 bases between them.

The V and J genes are TRBV6-5 and TRBJ1-1; D unclear. The V end lost 2 bases, the J end lost 5 bases, and 12 bases lay between the germline ends. Germline V gene data show CDR1 as MNHEY and CDR2 as SVGAGI. CDR3 length equals 14 residues. CDR3 loop: CASSYADRRTEAFF. CDR3 in DNA: TGTGCCAGCAGTTACGCGGATCGGAGGACTGAAGCTTTCTTT.

The CDR3 coding sequence is TGTGCCAGTAGTTTCCAGCGGGGTAGTAACACCGGGGAGCTGTTTTTT. It yields the protein CASSFQRGSNTGELFF. The J gene is TRBJ2-2, the V gene TRBV19; 7 positions match TRBD2. The CDR3 extends over 16 amino acids. Germline CDR1 reads LNHDA; CDR2 reads SQIVND (reference sequence). J was trimmed by 2 bases and V by 5 bases; bases with no gene match: 8.

The rearrangement uses TRBV9 and TRBJ2-7, with 9 positions matching TRBD1. The germline V gene has CDR1 SGDLS and CDR2 YYNGEE. J gave up 2 bases and V 7 bases, and 10 bases lay outside the gene matches. The CDR3 consists of 15 residues. CDR3 region: CASARGGTGTYEQYF. CDR3 nucleotide sequence: TGTGCCAGCGCCCGAGGAGGGACAGGGACCTACGAGCAGTACTTC.

The rearrangement joins TRBV5-1 to TRBJ2-5, with 9 bases lining up with TRBD1. The V gene end was trimmed by 4 bases and the J gene end by 1 base; junction bases not matched to a gene: 5. The CDR3 loop spans 15 amino acids. Germline CDR1 SGHRS, CDR2 YFSETQ. CDR3 sequence (DNA): TGCGCCAGCAGCCCGGGGACAGGGAGCCAAGAGACCCAGTACTTC. This sequence encodes CASSPGTGSQETQYF. Based on the CDR3 plus reference TRBV5-1 and TRBJ2-5, the full variable domain is KAGVTQTPRYLIKTRGQQVTLSCSPISGHRSVSWYQQTPGQGLQFLFEYFSETQRNKGNFPGRFSGRQFSNSRSEMNVSTLELGDSALYLCASSPGTGSQETQYFGPGTRLLVL.

The V and J genes are TRBV10-3 and TRBJ1-3, with 11 nucleotides matching TRBD1. V gave up 3 bases and J gave up 9 bases; unmatched junction bases: 7. Germline CDR1 ENHRY, CDR2 SYGVKD. The length of the CDR3 is 15 residues. DNA for the CDR3: TGTGCCATCAGTGATAATACCGGGACAGGGGGCACCATATATTTT. As protein: CAISDNTGTGGTIYF.

The chain recombines TRBV7-9 with TRBJ2-5, with D uncertain. Germline-derived CDR1 and CDR2 are SEHNR and FQNEAQ (reference sequence). The CDR3 is 14 amino acids. The ends were cut back, 3 bases at V and 1 base at J, with 9 bases in the middle. CDR3 nucleotides: TGTGCCAGCAGCTTGCTGGGCCTCCAAGAGACCCAGTACTTC. Encoded protein: CASSLLGLQETQYF.

The J gene is TRBJ2-2, the V gene TRBV4-3; possibly TRBD2 for D (5 bases). Trimming cost V 0 bases and J 5 bases, with 16 bases left between them. Germline CDR1 reads LGHNA; CDR2 reads YSLEER. This CDR3 spans 17 amino acids. The CDR3, as DNA: TGCGCCAGCAGCCAAGATCCAGCCTCCCGGGGTACCGGGGAGCTGTTTTTT. Protein sequence: CASSQDPASRGTGELFF.

The chain combines TRBV10-3 with TRBJ1-1; TRBD1 aligns across 7 bases. The CDR3 is made up of 16 amino acids. V was clipped by 0 bases and J by 3 bases; unmatched bases: 7. Germline V gives CDR1 ENHRY, CDR2 SYGVKD. The CDR3 region is CAISESDRAPYTEAFF. The DNA of the CDR3 is TGTGCCATCAGTGAGTCTGACAGGGCTCCCTACACTGAAGCTTTCTTT.

This sequence joins TRBV29-1 and TRBJ2-1, with 9 bases identical to TRBD2. The CDR3 has 16 residues. CDR1 is SQVTM, CDR2 ANQGSEA, per germline. Trimming took 4 bases from V and 7 from J; bases not matched to a gene: 14. The CDR3: CSVVWSGRPLWNEQFF. The DNA for the CDR3 is TGCAGCGTTGTATGGAGCGGGAGGCCCCTTTGGAATGAGCAGTTCTTC.

This chain uses TRBV6-5 with TRBJ2-1; no clear D gene. Germline V gene sequence: CDR1 MNHEY, CDR2 SVGAGI. V lost 4 bases, J lost 5 bases, and 9 bases lay in between. The CDR3 runs 13 residues. The CDR3 region has the DNA TGTGCCAGCAGTTTGCTAGAAAACAATGAGCAGTTCTTC. Translating gives CASSLLENNEQFF.

V usage is TRBV18 and J usage is TRBJ1-6; D may be TRBD1 (6 bases). V lost 1 base and J 0 bases, leaving 13 bases between the germline ends. In germline, CDR1 is KGHSH, CDR2 LQKENI. The CDR3 spans 18 residues. DNA of the CDR3: TGTGCCAGCTCACCACTGCCCCAGGGGAGCTCCTATAATTCACCCCTCCACTTT. Translation: CASSPLPQGSSYNSPLHF.